This entry describes one T cell receptor (beta chain). What it binds is unknown. Some clones are missing from TCRdb's copy, which holds only in-frame ones; the method was immunoSEQ multiplex PCR. Here the sample spans about 48,000 clones, 91% being singletons. This specimen belongs to a study of OX40 agonist ivuxolimab in advanced cancers. Across the study: Melanoma, hepatocellular carcinoma, head and neck or renal cell cancer occurred in dose-escalation patients.

The study, taken as a whole, reports: Averaging showed that CD8+ T cells had more expanded clones than CD4+ did.

The sample here was CD4+ or CD8+ T cells sorted from blood, taken in a trial of the OX40 agonist ivuxolimab. The clonotype was recovered from an adult with an advanced solid tumor such as melanoma, head and neck, liver or kidney cancer.

In nucleotides, the CDR3 is TGTGCCAGCACAGGTGCGGGGGGCCTAACAGATACGCAGTATTTT. It codes for CASTGAGGLTDTQYF. The V call is TRBV6-1, the J call TRBJ2-3, with 8 bases aligning to TRBD2. The CDR3 contains 15 residues. Per the germline V gene, CDR1 is MNHNS and CDR2 is SASEGT. With 7 bases clipped from V and 3 bases from J, the junction kept 9 bases outside the gene matches.